Detailed here is one T cell receptor beta chain. Its cognate antigen is unknown. This entry is derived from a study of regulatory T cells in long-lasting Graves disease. This CDR3 contains 13 residues. Germline CDR1 is GTSNPN and CDR2 is SVGIG (reference sequence). V gave up 0 bases and J gave up 1 base, with 6 bases separating them. Findings and caveats of the study: Limited samples may have lowered accuracy.

TCR beta libraries were built with iRepertoire HTBI primers and Arm-PCR of CDR3 regions. TCRdb passed the multiplex PCR reads through MiXCR, listing each CDR3 protein once. Here the sample spans 400,000 to 500,000 distinct CDR3 sequences, about 14% being singletons. Time point specified: newly diagnosed GD, antithyroid drugs for less than 3 months. PBMC RNA was the source of the TCR library. Xi'an, China, was home to the endocrinology department that provided patients. These records were also assigned to another study, of T cells in Graves' hyperthyroidism and ophthalmopathy. From that report: Stable hyperthyroidism: no ophthalmopathy progression over 18 months of follow-up. Among the patients, aged 18 to 65, hyperthyroidism was newly diagnosed and had lasted under 2 months.

This TCR was sampled from a woman aged 50 to 65 with Graves disease. V gene TRBV30 combines with J gene TRBJ2-5; D is uncertain. Material: peripheral blood mononuclear cells (PBMCs), obtained at new diagnosis, from a patient treated with antithyroid drugs. As DNA, the CDR3 is TGTGCCTGGAGTGTCTGTGCCCAAGAGACCCAGTACTTC. Translation gives CAWSVCAQETQYF. The variable domain in full, with the rest retrieved from reference TRBV30 and TRBJ2-5, is SQTIHQWPATLVQPVGSPLSLECTVEGTSNPNLYWYRQAAGRGLQLLFYSVGIGQISSEVPQNLSASRPQDRQFILSSKKLLLSDSGFYLCAWSVCAQETQYFGPGTRLLVL.